This T cell receptor beta chain was found in a study of blood T cell repertoires in COVID-19. To note about this clone: Other DNA sequences from this sample encode an identical CDR3 as well.

CDR1 and CDR2 (germline): KGHSH, LQKENI. V was shortened by 0 bases and J by 2 bases, with 7 bases between the two germline ends. This CDR3 has 14 residues. In the original processing: For nucleated cells, counts were estimated from reference gene primer amplification. Clones were sequenced by immunoSEQ multiplex PCR, and TCRdb holds only the in-frame ones, with some missing. From that table come the V and J calls and clone size; the DNA was used to work out D and trimming. This table has 150,000 to 200,000 clones, about 90% appearing once. Sequencing was done on a sample of PBMCs or T cells enriched from blood (not recorded which). This TCR was sampled from a woman between 25 and 40 years old who had recovered from COVID-19. This sequence joins TRBV18 and TRBJ1-2; tentatively, D is TRBD1 (6 bases). In DNA, the CDR3 is TGTGCCAGCTCACCACCTGACAGGAACTATGGCTACACCTTC. This gives the protein CASSPPDRNYGYTF.